This is a list of T cell receptor beta chains from one sample in a study of control samples from healthy donors and cancer patients. Profiled with immunoSEQ multiplex PCR; TCRdb holds only in-frame clones, not every one. Among some 110,000 clones listed, about four fifths were seen once. The sequencing sample was made of blood. All receptors come from a woman aged 50 to 65 in good health. Both conserved end residues are part of each CDR3. A D gene is named only where the DNA matches it firmly. Expanded clones get a size class; other rows say once, few or many, or leave the size out.

d_gene: .; j_gene: TRBJ2-1; abundance: .; v_gene: TRBV5-1; CDR3aa: CASSLEGTSYNEQFF; CDR3nt: TGCGCCAGCAGCTTGGAGGGGACCTCCTACAATGAGCAGTTCTTC
d_gene: .; j_gene: TRBJ1-5; abundance: .; v_gene: TRBV21-1; CDR3aa: CASTPETGERQPQHF; CDR3nt: TGTGCCAGCACCCCTGAGACGGGGGAGCGGCAGCCCCAGCATTTT
d_gene: TRBD2; j_gene: TRBJ2-1; abundance: .; v_gene: TRBV10-3; CDR3aa: CAISGGLSGSSYNEQFF; CDR3nt: TGTGCCATCAGTGGGGGGCTCAGCGGGAGCTCCTACAATGAGCAGTTCTTC
d_gene: .; j_gene: TRBJ2-1; abundance: once; v_gene: TRBV4-3; CDR3aa: CASSQDLAYNEQFF; CDR3nt: TGCGCCAGCAGCCAAGATTTAGCCTACAATGAGCAGTTCTTC
d_gene: .; j_gene: TRBJ1-4; abundance: once; v_gene: TRBV21-1; CDR3aa: CASTAREGEKLFF; CDR3nt: TGTGCCAGCACCGCCAGGGAGGGTGAAAAACTGTTTTTT
d_gene: .; j_gene: TRBJ2-6; abundance: .; v_gene: TRBV7-3; CDR3aa: CASSLGPPGAGANVLTF; CDR3nt: TGTGCCAGCAGCTTAGGCCCCCCAGGGGCTGGGGCCAACGTCCTGACTTTC
d_gene: TRBD2; j_gene: TRBJ2-1; abundance: .; v_gene: TRBV30; CDR3aa: CASSGRASGSLNEQFF; CDR3nt: TGTGCCTCCTCAGGGCGGGCTAGCGGGAGTCTCAATGAGCAGTTCTTC
d_gene: .; j_gene: TRBJ2-1; abundance: few; v_gene: TRBV21-1; CDR3aa: CASSKWLGLADEQFF; CDR3nt: TGTGCCAGCAGCAAATGGTTAGGGCTAGCCGATGAGCAGTTCTTC
d_gene: .; j_gene: TRBJ1-2; abundance: .; v_gene: TRBV28; CDR3aa: CASSSGDGILNYGYTF; CDR3nt: TGTGCCAGCAGTTCAGGGGACGGAATTCTTAACTATGGCTACACCTTC
d_gene: TRBD2; j_gene: TRBJ2-1; abundance: .; v_gene: TRBV30; CDR3aa: CAWSVPSGGGNEQFF; CDR3nt: TGTGCCTGGAGTGTCCCTAGCGGCGGAGGCAATGAGCAGTTCTTC
d_gene: TRBD1; j_gene: TRBJ1-1; abundance: .; v_gene: TRBV19; CDR3aa: CASSMGTGEVARSNTEAFF; CDR3nt: TGTGCCAGTAGTATGGGAACAGGGGAGGTGGCACGTAGTAACACTGAAGCTTTCTTT
d_gene: TRBD1; j_gene: TRBJ1-5; abundance: .; v_gene: TRBV28; CDR3aa: CASSLPRTGFEADQPQHF; CDR3nt: TGTGCCAGCAGTTTACCCCGGACAGGCTTTGAAGCGGATCAGCCCCAGCATTTT
d_gene: .; j_gene: TRBJ2-3; abundance: once; v_gene: TRBV6-2/TRBV6-3; CDR3aa: CASSYFGRGGDTQYF; CDR3nt: TGTGCCAGCAGTTACTTCGGCAGGGGGGGAGATACGCAGTATTTT
d_gene: TRBD1; j_gene: TRBJ2-3; abundance: .; v_gene: TRBV7-3; CDR3aa: CASSNPGQGGTDTQYF; CDR3nt: TGTGCCAGCAGCAACCCGGGACAGGGGGGGACAGATACGCAGTATTTT
d_gene: TRBD1; j_gene: TRBJ1-1; abundance: .; v_gene: TRBV30; CDR3aa: CAWGQGENTEAFF; CDR3nt: TGTGCCTGGGGACAGGGAGAGAACACTGAAGCTTTCTTT
d_gene: .; j_gene: TRBJ2-3; abundance: .; v_gene: TRBV7-2; CDR3aa: CASSFRGTDTQYF; CDR3nt: TGTGCCAGCAGCTTTCGGGGGACAGATACGCAGTATTTT
d_gene: .; j_gene: TRBJ1-6; abundance: .; v_gene: TRBV28; CDR3aa: CASSPPGQHLTGSPLHF; CDR3nt: TGTGCCAGCAGTCCTCCGGGACAACATTTAACGGGTTCACCCCTCCACTTT
d_gene: .; j_gene: TRBJ2-7; abundance: .; v_gene: TRBV19; CDR3aa: CASSSQGSRYEQYF; CDR3nt: TGTGCCAGTAGTTCCCAGGGGTCAAGGTACGAGCAGTACTTC
d_gene: .; j_gene: TRBJ2-7; abundance: .; v_gene: TRBV20-1; CDR3aa: CSVGGGFEQYF; CDR3nt: TGCAGTGTTGGGGGAGGTTTCGAGCAGTACTTC